This entry features one T cell receptor beta chain sequence. Its antigen is unidentified. V was shortened by 0 bases and J by 3 bases, with 12 bases between the two germline ends. The CDR3 runs to 15 residues. Germline V gene sequence: CDR1 WSHSY, CDR2 SAAADI. These data originate in a study of OX40 agonist ivuxolimab in advanced cancers. About the research overall: Patients were roughly 83% male with ages roughly 23 to 79, mean roughly 55.

Regarding the study as a whole: Both CD4+ and CD8+ T cell populations in blood had undergone clonal expansion by week 6 at 0.1 to 3.0 mg/kg.

Data came from immunoSEQ multiplex PCR; TCRdb stores just in-frame clones and leaves some out. This sample carries about 36,000 clones, around 77% of them seen once, and the ten largest clones take over 20%. J is TRBJ2-7 and V is TRBV10-2; D perhaps matches TRBD1 (5 bases). The source was CD4+ or CD8+ T cells sorted from blood, collected in a trial of the OX40 agonist ivuxolimab. This sequence originates from an adult with an advanced solid tumor such as melanoma, head and neck, liver or kidney cancer. CDR3 nucleotides: TGCGCCAGCAGTGAGTCGACAAGGGGTCTCTACGAGCAGTACTTC. Translated: CASSESTRGLYEQYF.